One T cell receptor (beta chain) is described in this entry. Its antigen is still unknown. This sample was taken from a study of CD8 T cells in ankylosing spondylitis. Trimming took off 2 bases at V and 6 bases at J, with 17 bases between the two ends. This CDR3 has 15 residues. From germline, CDR1 is MNHEY and CDR2 SVGAGI. MiXCR was run by TCRdb on the 5' RACE reads, yielding one entry per CDR3 protein. This table has 300,000 to 350,000 distinct CDR3 sequences, around 20% appearing once. Study-wide findings and caveats: A motif in TCR beta, a set of eight or nine highly homologous variants, appeared characteristic of ankylosing spondylitis blood. Some of the motif variants had earlier been found in reactive arthritis patients' fluid and blood.

The sample consisted of blood, either unsorted or a sorted T cell fraction (not recorded which). The clonotype comes from a female donor with ankylosing spondylitis or in good health (not recorded which). The chain has TRBV6-5 and TRBJ2-7; D gene unclear. The CDR3 DNA follows: TGTGCCAGCAGTTACCTGTCACAATCGGTACTCGAGCAGTACTTC. Translation: CASSYLSQSVLEQYF.